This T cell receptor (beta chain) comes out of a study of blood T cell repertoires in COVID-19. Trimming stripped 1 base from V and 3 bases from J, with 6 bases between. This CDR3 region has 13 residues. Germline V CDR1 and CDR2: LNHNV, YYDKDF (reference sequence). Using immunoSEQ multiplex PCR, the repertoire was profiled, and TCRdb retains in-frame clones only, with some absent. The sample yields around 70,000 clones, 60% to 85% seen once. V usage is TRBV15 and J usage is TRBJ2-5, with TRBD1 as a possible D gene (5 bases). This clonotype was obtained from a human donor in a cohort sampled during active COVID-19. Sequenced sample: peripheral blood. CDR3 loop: CATSRVGEETQYF. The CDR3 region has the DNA TGTGCCACCAGCAGAGTAGGGGAAGAGACCCAGTACTTC.